The TCR beta chain under discussion was sequenced for a study of T cells of healthy individuals. The sample holds many counts of this clonotype. Using its own MiXCR run on the 5' RACE reads, TCRdb lists one record per CDR3 protein. Of approximately 50,000 distinct CDR3 sequences listed, around 15% were seen once; the top ten hold about 16%. V lost 4 bases to trimming and J lost 6 bases, with 14 bases between them. CDR3 length equals 13 residues. Germline loops: CDR1 SGHKS, CDR2 YYEKEE (reference sequence). This sequence originates from a human donor in good health. The chain joins TRBV5-5 to TRBJ2-7, with unresolved D. CDR3 protein: CASSRIESAEQYF. DNA of the CDR3: TGTGCCAGCAGCCGTATAGAATCGGCCGAGCAGTACTTC.